This T cell receptor beta chain was documented in a study of blood T cell repertoires in COVID-19. Study-level background: The cDNA or gDNA used as material had been derived from T cells, B-cell-depleted T cells, or PBMCs.

Authors' data handling: Estimation of nucleated cell counts was performed using reference gene primer amplification. The assay was immunoSEQ multiplex PCR, and TCRdb's table has in-frame clones only and misses some. V and J calls and clone size come straight from that table; D and trimming were deduced from the DNA. The sample has about 130,000 clones; around four fifths are singletons. Trimming cost V 4 bases and J 4 bases, with 4 bases left between them. From germline, CDR1 is MNHNY and CDR2 SVGAGI (reference sequence). The length of the CDR3 is 12 residues. Participant-given clinical history determined each cohort assignment. Two negative PCRs, clearance, or symptom resolution characterized the recovered Cohort 3 donors.

The source material was PBMCs or T cells enriched from blood (not recorded which). The V gene is TRBV6-6, the J gene TRBJ2-2; the D is unclear. This sequence originates from a man between 25 and 39 years old who had recovered from COVID-19. DNA of the CDR3: TGTGCCAGCAGTTCCGGCACCGGGGAGCTGTTTTTT. The encoded protein is CASSSGTGELFF.